Below, one TCR beta chain is given with its context. Its antigen is undetermined. These data originate in a study of T cells after yellow fever vaccination. Study overall: Preparation used SMART-Seq v4 Ultra Low Input for the low-cell-number fractions. Overall study results and limits: Boosting was followed by the reappearance of most primary-vaccination clones (about 97% CD4, about 88% CD8).

The CDR3 loop spans 12 amino acids. V lost 7 bases and J lost 2; bases outside the gene matches: 4. Looked up from germline, CDR1 is SQVTM and CDR2 is ANQGSEA. 5'RACE template switching added a universal primer site and UMIs to TCR cDNA. TCRdb processed the 5' RACE reads anew with MiXCR; each CDR3 protein has one entry. The sample carries some 500,000 distinct CDR3 sequences, about 13% recorded once. The sequence was obtained from a young man who received the YFV17D yellow fever vaccine. Sequencing was performed on PBMCs, taken on the day of the yellow fever booster vaccination. The gene calls are TRBV29-1 and TRBJ2-5, with TRBD1 matching over 7 bases. In DNA, the CDR3 is TGCAGCGCTACAGGGGTTCAAGAGACCCAGTACTTC. It translates to CSATGVQETQYF.